This TCR beta chain was found in a study of T-cell memory formation after mild COVID-19 (dated by TCRdb to the early 2020s). With regard to the full study: Most TCR sequence clusters were specific to one of the two donors. The cohort was made up of two young adult volunteers, one female and one male, who were previously healthy. T-cell clones expanding and contracting after mild COVID-19 in a couple of donors were tracked by longitudinal TCRalpha and TCRbeta repertoire sequencing. Broader findings and caveats from the paper: Clones that contracted from day 15 to 85 showed balanced CD4/CD8 phenotypes, whereas a second wave of clones that expanded from day 15 to 37 leaned towards CD4+. Only a couple of mild cases were covered by the study, and larger cohorts that include severe cases with pre-infection samples were considered necessary. Some responding clones were detected in pre-infection memory, which suggested that pre-existing cross-reactive memory T cells had joined the SARS-CoV-2 response. SARS-CoV-2 specificity was not confirmed for the second-wave clones peaking on day 37. Contracting CD4+ clones appeared mostly in the CM and EM memory subsets, whereas CD8+ clones were enriched in EMRA.

Concerning this clonotype: Which antigen it targets is not known. Within one base of it there is no much larger clone, and no base qualities were kept.

The instrument was an Illumina NovaSeq 6000. TCRalpha and TCRbeta cDNA libraries were built by 5'RACE with constant-segment primers, adding sample barcodes and unique molecular identifiers. RNA was extracted from every sample with Trizol reagent. Library amplification was performed in two PCR steps, and a second sample barcode and Illumina TruSeq adapters were introduced in the second step. Sequencing of the libraries was done on an Illumina NovaSeq, producing 2 x 150 bp paired-end reads. As for how the authors treated the data: Reads were demultiplexed and collapsed into UMI-guided consensus sequences with migec v1.2.7. Using mixcr v2.1.11, UMI consensuses were aligned to TRA and TRB V and J templates and then assembled into clonotypes. Expanded or contracted clonotypes were those called significant by both edgeR and NoisET, with noise models trained on biological replicates. For edgeR calls, the thresholds were a false discovery rate-adjusted p below 0.01 and a log2 fold-change of 1. As an exploratory analysis of dynamics, max-normalized trajectories of the 1000 most abundant clonotypes were examined by PCA with hierarchical clustering. Separately sequenced CD4+ and CD8+ repertoires were used to assign a CD4 or CD8 phenotype to each responding clone. The raw public data were reprocessed by TCRdb itself: fastp quality trimming at Q25, MiXCR clonotype calling, in-frame beta chains only. Entries are consolidated by CDR3 protein sequence, retaining the most common genes and DNA. The authors' filters were not applied to this entry. This sample lists 550,000 to 600,000 distinct CDR3 sequences; roughly 17% were detected once. The top ten hold 8.1% of the sample.

Trimming takes 4 bases from V and 6 bases from J, and the germline ends sit 11 bases apart. Per the germline V gene, MRHNA is the CDR1 and SNTAGT is the CDR2. From its cysteine to its phenylalanine, the CDR3 spans 13 amino acids. Of the read, only the CDR3 DNA is kept; its 39 bases are in frame from base 1. PBMCs were isolated by Ficoll-Paque density gradient centrifugation. Recombination connected TRBV6-4 to TRBJ2-3, and possibly TRBD2, on 5 matching bases. This receptor was obtained from an adult woman who had mild COVID-19 (a few samples of this study predate the infection). The sample titles of this study are shuffled in the database, so cell type and time point are left out; the donor was told from shared clones. Sequenced material: PBMCs or a T cell subset sorted from them (not recorded which). The DNA sequence is given as TGTGCCAGCAGTGTGGAGAGGGAGGATACGCAGTATTTT. Protein translation: CASSVEREDTQYF.